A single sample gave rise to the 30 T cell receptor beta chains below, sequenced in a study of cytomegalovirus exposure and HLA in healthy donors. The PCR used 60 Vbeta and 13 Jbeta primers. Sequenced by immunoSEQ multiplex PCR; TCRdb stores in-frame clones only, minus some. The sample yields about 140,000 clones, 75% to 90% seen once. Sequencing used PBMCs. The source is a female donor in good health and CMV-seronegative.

CDR3 nucleotide sequence: TGTGCCTGGAGTGGACACCTCGACGGAAACACCATATATTTT. Translation: CAWSGHLDGNTIYF. V and J are TRBV30 and TRBJ1-3; D is undetermined. The CDR3 contains 14 residues. V was cut by 1 base and J by 4 bases, with 11 bases left in between. The germline gives CDR1 GTSNPN, CDR2 SVGIG (reference sequence).

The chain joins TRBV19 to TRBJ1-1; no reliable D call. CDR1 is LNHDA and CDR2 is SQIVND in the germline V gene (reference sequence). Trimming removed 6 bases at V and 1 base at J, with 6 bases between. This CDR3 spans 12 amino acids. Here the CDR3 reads CASRAGNTEAFF. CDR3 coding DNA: TGTGCCAGTAGGGCAGGGAACACTGAAGCTTTCTTT.

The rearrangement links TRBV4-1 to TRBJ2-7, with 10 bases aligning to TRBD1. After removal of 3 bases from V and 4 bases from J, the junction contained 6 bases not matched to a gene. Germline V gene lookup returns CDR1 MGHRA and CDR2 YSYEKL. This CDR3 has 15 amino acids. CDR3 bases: TGCGCCAGCAGCCAGTCCGGGACAGGGGTGTACGAGCAGTACTTC. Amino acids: CASSQSGTGVYEQYF.

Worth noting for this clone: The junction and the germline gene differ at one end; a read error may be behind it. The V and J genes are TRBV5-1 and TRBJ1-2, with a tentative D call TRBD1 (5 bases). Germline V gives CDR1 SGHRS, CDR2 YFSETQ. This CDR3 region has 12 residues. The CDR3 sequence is CASSLDRSGYSF. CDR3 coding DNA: TGCGCCAGCAGCTTGGACAGGTCTGGGTACTCATTC.

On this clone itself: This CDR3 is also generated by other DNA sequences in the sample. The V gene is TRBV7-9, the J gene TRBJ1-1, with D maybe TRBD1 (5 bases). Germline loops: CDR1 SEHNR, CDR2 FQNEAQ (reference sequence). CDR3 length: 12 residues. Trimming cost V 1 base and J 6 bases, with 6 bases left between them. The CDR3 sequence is CASSLGGSEAFF. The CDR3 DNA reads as TGTGCCAGCAGCTTAGGGGGCTCTGAAGCTTTCTTT.

The CDR3 reads CASSSDRENEKLFF. The CDR3, as DNA: TGTGCCAGCAGCTCGGACAGGGAAAACGAAAAACTGTTTTTT. The rearrangement links TRBV13 to TRBJ1-4; 8 bases align to TRBD1. This CDR3 region has 14 residues. Per germline, CDR1 PRHDT and CDR2 FYEKMQ (reference sequence). V lost 4 bases to trimming and J lost 8 bases; unmatched junction nucleotides: 6.

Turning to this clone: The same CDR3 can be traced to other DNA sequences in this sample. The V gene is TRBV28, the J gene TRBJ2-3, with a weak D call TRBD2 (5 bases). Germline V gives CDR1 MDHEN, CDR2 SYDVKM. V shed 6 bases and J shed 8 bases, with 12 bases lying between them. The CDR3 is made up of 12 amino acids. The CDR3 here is CASSLSGSTQYF. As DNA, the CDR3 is TGTGCCAGCAGCTTGTCGGGGTCTACGCAGTATTTT.

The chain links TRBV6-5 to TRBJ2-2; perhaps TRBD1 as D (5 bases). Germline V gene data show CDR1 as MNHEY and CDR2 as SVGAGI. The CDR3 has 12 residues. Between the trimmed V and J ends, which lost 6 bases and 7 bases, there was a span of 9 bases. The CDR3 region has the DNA TGTGCCAGCAGGGGGCTGGGCGGGGAGCTGTTTTTT. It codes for CASRGLGGELFF.

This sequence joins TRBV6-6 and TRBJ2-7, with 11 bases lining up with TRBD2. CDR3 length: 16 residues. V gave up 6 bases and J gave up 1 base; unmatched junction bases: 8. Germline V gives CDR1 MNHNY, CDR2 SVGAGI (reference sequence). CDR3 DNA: TGTGCCAGCAGACCACCTACTAGCGGGGGATCCTACGAGCAGTACTTC. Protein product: CASRPPTSGGSYEQYF.

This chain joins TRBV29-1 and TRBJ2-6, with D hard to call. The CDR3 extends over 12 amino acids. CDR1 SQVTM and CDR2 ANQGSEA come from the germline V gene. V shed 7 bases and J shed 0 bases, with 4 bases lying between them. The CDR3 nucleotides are TGCAGCGCGAGCTCTGGGGCCAACGTCCTGACTTTC. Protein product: CSASSGANVLTF.

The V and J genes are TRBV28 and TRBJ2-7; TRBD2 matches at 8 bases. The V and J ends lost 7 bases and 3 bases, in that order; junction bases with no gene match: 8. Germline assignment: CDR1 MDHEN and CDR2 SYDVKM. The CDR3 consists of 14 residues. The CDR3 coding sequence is TGTGCCAGCACCACGGCGGGGGGAGGCTACGAGCAGTACTTC. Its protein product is CASTTAGGGYEQYF.

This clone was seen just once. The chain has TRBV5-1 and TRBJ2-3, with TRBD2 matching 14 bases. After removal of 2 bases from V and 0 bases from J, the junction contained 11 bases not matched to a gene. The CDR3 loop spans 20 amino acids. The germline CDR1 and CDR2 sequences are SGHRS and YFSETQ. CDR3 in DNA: TGCGCCAGCAGCTTCCCGGGACTAGCGGGAGCCCCCACTAGCACAGATACGCAGTATTTT. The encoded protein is CASSFPGLAGAPTSTDTQYF.

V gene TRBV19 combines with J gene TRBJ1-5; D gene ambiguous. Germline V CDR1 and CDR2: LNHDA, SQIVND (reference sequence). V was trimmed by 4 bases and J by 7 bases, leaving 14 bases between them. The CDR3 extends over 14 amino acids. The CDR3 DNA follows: TGTGCCAGTAGTACGGACGGAGGCAGGCAGCCCCAGCATTTT. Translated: CASSTDGGRQPQHF.

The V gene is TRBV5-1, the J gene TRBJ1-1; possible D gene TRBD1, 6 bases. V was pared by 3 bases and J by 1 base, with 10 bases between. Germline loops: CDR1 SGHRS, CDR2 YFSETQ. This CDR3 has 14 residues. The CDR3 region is CASSSIQGNTEAFF. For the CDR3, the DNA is TGCGCCAGCAGCTCAATACAGGGGAACACTGAAGCTTTCTTT. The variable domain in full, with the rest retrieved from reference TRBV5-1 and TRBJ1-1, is KAGVTQTPRYLIKTRGQQVTLSCSPISGHRSVSWYQQTPGQGLQFLFEYFSETQRNKGNFPGRFSGRQFSNSRSEMNVSTLELGDSALYLCASSSIQGNTEAFFGQGTRLTVV.

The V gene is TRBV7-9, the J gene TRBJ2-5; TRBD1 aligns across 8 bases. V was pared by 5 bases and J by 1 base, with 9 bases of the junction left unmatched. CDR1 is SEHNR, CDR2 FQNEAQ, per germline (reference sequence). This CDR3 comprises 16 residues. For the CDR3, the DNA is TGTGCCAGCAGCAATATAGCGACAGGGGCCCAAGAGACCCAGTACTTC. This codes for CASSNIATGAQETQYF. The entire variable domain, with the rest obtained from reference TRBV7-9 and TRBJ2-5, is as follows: DTGVSQNPRHKITKRGQNVTFRCDPISEHNRLYWYRQTLGQGPEFLTYFQNEAQLEKSRLLSDRFSAERPKGSFSTLEIQRTEQGDSAMYLCASSNIATGAQETQYFGPGTRLLVL.

The CDR3 here is CATSRGGVAGGIQETQYF. The CDR3 DNA is TGTGCCACCAGCAGGGGAGGAGTCGCGGGAGGGATCCAAGAGACCCAGTACTTC. This chain links TRBV15 with TRBJ2-5, with 9 bases fitting TRBD2. CDR3 size: 18 residues. Germline V gene lookup returns CDR1 LNHNV and CDR2 YYDKDF (reference sequence). V gave up 3 bases and J gave up 1 base; unmatched junction bases: 12.

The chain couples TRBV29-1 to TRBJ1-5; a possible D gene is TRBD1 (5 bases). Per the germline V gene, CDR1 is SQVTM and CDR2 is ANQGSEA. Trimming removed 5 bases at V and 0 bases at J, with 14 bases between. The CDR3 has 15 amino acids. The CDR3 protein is CSVSPGTHSNQPQHF. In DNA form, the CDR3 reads TGCAGCGTTTCGCCCGGGACTCATAGCAATCAGCCCCAGCATTTT. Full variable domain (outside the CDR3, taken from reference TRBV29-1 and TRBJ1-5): SAVISQKPSRDICQRGTSLTIQCQVDSQVTMMFWYRQQPGQSLTLIATANQGSEATYESGFVIDKFPISRPNLTFSTLTVSNMSPEDSSIYLCSVSPGTHSNQPQHFGDGTRLSIL.

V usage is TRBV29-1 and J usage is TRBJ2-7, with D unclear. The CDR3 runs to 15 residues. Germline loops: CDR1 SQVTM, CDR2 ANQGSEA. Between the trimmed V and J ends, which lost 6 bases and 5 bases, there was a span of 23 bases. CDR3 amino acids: CSVNSGWLGPNEQYF. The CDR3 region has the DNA TGCAGCGTGAATTCAGGTTGGTTAGGTCCCAACGAGCAGTACTTC.

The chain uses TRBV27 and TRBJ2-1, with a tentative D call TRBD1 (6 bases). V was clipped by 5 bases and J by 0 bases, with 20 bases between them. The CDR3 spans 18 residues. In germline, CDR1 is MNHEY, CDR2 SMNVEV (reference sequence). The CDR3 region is CASSARLGGRSSYNEQFF. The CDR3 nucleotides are TGTGCCAGCAGTGCCCGGTTAGGGGGTCGAAGCTCCTACAATGAGCAGTTCTTC.

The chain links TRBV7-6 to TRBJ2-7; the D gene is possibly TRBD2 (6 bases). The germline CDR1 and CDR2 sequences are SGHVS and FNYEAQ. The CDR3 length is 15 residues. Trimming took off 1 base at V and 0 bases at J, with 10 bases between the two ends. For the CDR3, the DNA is TGTGCCAGCAGCTTAGAGACGGGACTCTCCTACGAGCAGTACTTC. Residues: CASSLETGLSYEQYF.

The CDR3, as DNA: TGTGCCAGCAGCCGGGACTACGAGCAGTACTTC. This sequence encodes CASSRDYEQYF. V and J are TRBV5-6 and TRBJ2-7; tentatively, D is TRBD2 (5 bases). The CDR3 sequence is 11 residues long. Trimming took off 4 bases at V and 3 bases at J, with 5 bases between the two ends. Germline V gene lookup returns CDR1 SGHDT and CDR2 YYEEEE.

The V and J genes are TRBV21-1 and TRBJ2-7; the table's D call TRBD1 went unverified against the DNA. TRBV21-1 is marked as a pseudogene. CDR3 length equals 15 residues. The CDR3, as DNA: TGTGCCAGCAGCAAATATCTACAGGTCAGCTACGAGCAGTACTTC. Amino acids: CASSKYLQVSYEQYF.

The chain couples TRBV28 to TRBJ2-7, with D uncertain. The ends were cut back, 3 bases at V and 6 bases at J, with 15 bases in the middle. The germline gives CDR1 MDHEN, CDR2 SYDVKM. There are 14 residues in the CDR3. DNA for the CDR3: TGTGCCAGCAGTTTTAAACTTAAAACGGTCGAGCAGTACTTC. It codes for CASSFKLKTVEQYF.

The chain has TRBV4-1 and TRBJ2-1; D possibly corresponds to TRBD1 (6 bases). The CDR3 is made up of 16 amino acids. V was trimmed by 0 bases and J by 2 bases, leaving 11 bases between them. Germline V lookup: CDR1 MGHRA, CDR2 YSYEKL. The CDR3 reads CASSQDHRVTYNEQFF. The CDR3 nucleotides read TGCGCCAGCAGCCAAGATCACAGGGTCACCTACAATGAGCAGTTCTTC.

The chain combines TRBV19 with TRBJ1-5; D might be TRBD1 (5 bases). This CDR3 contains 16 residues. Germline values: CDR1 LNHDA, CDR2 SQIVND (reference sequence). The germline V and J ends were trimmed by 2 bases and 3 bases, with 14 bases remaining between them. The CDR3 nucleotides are TGTGCCAGTAGTATACATGACCAGGGATACAATCAGCCCCAGCATTTT. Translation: CASSIHDQGYNQPQHF. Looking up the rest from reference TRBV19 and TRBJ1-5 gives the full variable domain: DGGITQSPKYLFRKEGQNVTLSCEQNLNHDAMYWYRQDPGQGLRLIYYSQIVNDFQKGDIAEGYSVSREKKESFPLTVTSAQKNPTAFYLCASSIHDQGYNQPQHFGDGTRLSIL.

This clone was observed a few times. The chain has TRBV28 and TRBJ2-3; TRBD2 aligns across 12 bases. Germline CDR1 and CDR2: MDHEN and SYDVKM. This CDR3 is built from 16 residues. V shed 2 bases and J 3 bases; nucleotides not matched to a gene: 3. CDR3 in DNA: TGTGCCAGCAGTTTAGGACTAGCGGGATGGACAGATACGCAGTATTTT. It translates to CASSLGLAGWTDTQYF.

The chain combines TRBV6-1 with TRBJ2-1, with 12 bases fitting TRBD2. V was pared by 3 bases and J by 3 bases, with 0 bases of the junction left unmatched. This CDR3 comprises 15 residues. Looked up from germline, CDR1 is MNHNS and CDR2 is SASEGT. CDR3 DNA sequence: TGTGCCAGCAGTGAGACTAGCGGGAGCTACAATGAGCAGTTCTTC. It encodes CASSETSGSYNEQFF.

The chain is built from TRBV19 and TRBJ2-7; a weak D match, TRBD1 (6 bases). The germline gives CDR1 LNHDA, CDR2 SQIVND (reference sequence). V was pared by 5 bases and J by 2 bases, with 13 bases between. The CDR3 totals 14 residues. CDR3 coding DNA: TGTGCCAGTAGTTTATACAGGGAGACCTACGAGCAGTACTTC. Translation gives CASSLYRETYEQYF. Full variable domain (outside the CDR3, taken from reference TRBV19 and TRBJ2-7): DGGITQSPKYLFRKEGQNVTLSCEQNLNHDAMYWYRQDPGQGLRLIYYSQIVNDFQKGDIAEGYSVSREKKESFPLTVTSAQKNPTAFYLCASSLYRETYEQYFGPGTRLTVT.

The CDR3 DNA reads as TGTGCCAGCAGCTCCTCTCCTGCAACTAATGAAAAACTGTTTTTT. This sequence encodes CASSSSPATNEKLFF. V is TRBV7-9 and J is TRBJ1-4; D unresolved. CDR1 is SEHNR, CDR2 FQNEAQ, per germline (reference sequence). The CDR3 consists of 15 residues. V dropped 4 bases and J dropped 0 bases, with 9 bases sitting between them.

The CDR3 reads CASSPIGQGARETQYF. In DNA form, the CDR3 reads TGTGCCAGCTCACCAATTGGCCAGGGGGCTAGGGAGACCCAGTACTTC. V is TRBV18 and J is TRBJ2-5; 8 bases match TRBD1. The CDR3 length is 16 residues. Looked up from germline, CDR1 is KGHSH and CDR2 is LQKENI. Trimming cost V 2 bases and J 5 bases; bases outside gene matches: 10.